This T cell receptor beta chain was sequenced for a study of T cell responses to AZD1222 COVID-19 vaccine. Background on the study: Analysis merged second doses at about 4 or about 12 weeks.

Clones were read by immunoSEQ multiplex PCR, and TCRdb kept only the in-frame ones, dropping some. The table shows 150,000 to 200,000 clones, with approximately 90% occurring only once. A remark on this clone: Its antigen is not identified.

V was cut by 1 base and J by 4 bases, with 10 bases left in between. Germline V gives CDR1 KGHSH, CDR2 LQKENI. This CDR3 has 14 residues. Whole-study findings and limits: With two AZD1222 doses given, Spike-specific TCR breadth and depth both rose. Baseline antibody screening turned up just six seropositive AZD1222 recipients.

The TCR originated in an adult in good health. The chain employs TRBV18 and TRBJ1-2; D gene unclear. The source material was peripheral blood, sampled on day 0 of AZD1222 vaccination. CDR3 nucleotide sequence: TGTGCCAGCTCACCACGAGGCGGTGGCTATGGCTACACCTTC. It encodes CASSPRGGGYGYTF.